This TCR beta chain derives from a study of cytomegalovirus exposure and HLA in healthy donors. This clone was seen only a few times. Its matching antigen is unknown. The germline gene is not matched at one end of the junction; a read error may be the cause. Vbeta (60) and Jbeta (13) primers were used in the PCR. Libraries were prepared by immunoSEQ multiplex PCR; TCRdb keeps only in-frame clonotypes and omits some of them. This sample has 100,000 to 150,000 clones, with 60% to 80% found just once. The study, taken as a whole, reports: Earlier analysis yielded a pattern in which most TCR beta V segments were productive about 90% or about 30% of the time. Judged likely to be a sequencing artifact was a cluster of highly shared sequence variants.

CDR3 length equals 14 residues. From germline, CDR1 is SEHNR and CDR2 FQNEAQ (reference sequence). Sequenced sample: PBMCs. This clonotype was sampled from a woman aged 60-70 years in good health and CMV-seropositive. The chain links TRBV7-9 to TRBJ2-7, with TRBD1 matching 8 bases. The CDR3, as DNA: TGTTCCAGCAGCTACGGGACAGGTACTAGGGAGCAGTACTTC. Amino acids: CSSSYGTGTREQYF.